The sequence of this TCR beta chain was determined in a study of cytomegalovirus exposure and HLA in healthy donors. Study findings and constraints: The study put 150 or so TCR beta chains on its list as cytomegalovirus-associated.

Both 60 Vbeta primers and 13 Jbeta primers went into the PCR. Assay used: immunoSEQ multiplex PCR; TCRdb lists only in-frame clones, some missing. The repertoire holds under 200,000 clones, with 86% as singletons. Note on this clone: Its target is unknown.

The V gene's germline CDR1 is LNHDA and CDR2 SQIVND (reference sequence). This CDR3 contains 13 residues. The V segment lost 8 bases and the J segment 3 bases; nucleotides outside the gene matches: 6. The chain joins TRBV19 to TRBJ1-2; 7 bases align to TRBD1. This receptor was identified in a woman aged 25 to 45 in good health and CMV-seronegative. Specimen: PBMCs. CDR3 in amino acids: CASGTAPYYGYTF. CDR3 in DNA: TGTGCCAGTGGGACAGCCCCGTACTATGGCTACACCTTC. The whole variable domain, remainder taken from reference TRBV19 and TRBJ1-2, is DGGITQSPKYLFRKEGQNVTLSCEQNLNHDAMYWYRQDPGQGLRLIYYSQIVNDFQKGDIAEGYSVSREKKESFPLTVTSAQKNPTAFYLCASGTAPYYGYTFGSGTRLTVV.